This T cell receptor (beta chain) was documented in a study of T-cell memory formation after mild COVID-19. Findings and caveats of the study: The authors left the SARS-CoV-2 specificity of second-wave clones peaking on day 37 unconfirmed.

V was clipped by 3 bases and J by 10 bases, with 13 bases between them. This CDR3 is 13 amino acids long. Germline V gives CDR1 MDHEN, CDR2 SYDVKM. About this clonotype: Its cognate antigen is unknown.

TCRdb analysed the 5' RACE reads with MiXCR anew, one entry per CDR3 protein. The data contain over 350,000 distinct CDR3 sequences, around a sixth of them singletons. Sequenced: PBMCs or a T cell subset sorted from them (not recorded which). This clonotype was obtained from a man between 18 and 29 years old who had mild COVID-19 (a few samples of this study predate the infection). Cell type and time point are not known. The V gene is TRBV28, the J gene TRBJ2-1; possibly TRBD1 for D (6 bases). This chain's CDR3 is CASSFTQGLEQFF. The CDR3, as DNA: TGTGCCAGCAGTTTTACACAGGGTCTCGAGCAGTTCTTC.